This is a list of T cell receptor beta chains from one sample in a study of blood T cell repertoires in COVID-19. Sequencing was performed with immunoSEQ multiplex PCR; in TCRdb, only in-frame clones are kept and a portion is missing. The sample shows under 250,000 clones, 70% to 85% of them seen only once. Sample: peripheral blood. The receptor source for this set is a human donor in a cohort sampled during active COVID-19. CDR3s include the opening cysteine and the closing phenylalanine or tryptophan. The D gene is left open where the match is weak. The size of a clone is reported for some rows only, either as once, few or many, or as a class for expanded clones.

V gene	clone size	J gene	D gene	CDR3 DNA	CDR3 protein
TRBV11-3	NA	TRBJ2-7	NA	TGTGCCAGCAGTTCACCAGGGATCAACGAGCAGTACTTC	CASSSPGINEQYF
TRBV5-1	once	TRBJ2-3	TRBD2	TGCGCCAGCAGCTCCCGACTAGCGGGACGCACAGATACGCAGTATTTT	CASSSRLAGRTDTQYF
TRBV28	NA	TRBJ2-5	TRBD1	TGTGCCAGCAGTTTATTTGGACAGGGGCAAGAGACCCAGTACTTC	CASSLFGQGQETQYF
TRBV6-5	NA	TRBJ2-2	TRBD1	TGTGCCAGCAGTACGACAGGGGGCACCGGGGAGCTGTTTTTT	CASSTTGGTGELFF
TRBV5-1	NA	TRBJ2-2	NA	TGCGCCAGCAGCCCCAGTACCACCGGGGAGCTGTTTTTT	CASSPSTTGELFF
TRBV3-1/TRBV3-2	NA	TRBJ2-1	TRBD1	TGTGCCAGCAGCCTATCAGGGGGCGAGAGAAATGAGCAGTTCTTC	CASSLSGGERNEQFF
TRBV18	NA	TRBJ2-4	TRBD2	TGTGCCAGCTCACCACTTCAACGGGAGGGCCTAAAAAACATTCAGTACTTC	CASSPLQREGLKNIQYF
TRBV5-1	NA	TRBJ2-1	TRBD2	TGCGCCAGCAGCTTGGAGCGGGAGTCATCCCGGGGGCAGTTCTTC	CASSLERESSRGQFF
TRBV7-9	NA	TRBJ2-7	NA	TGTGCCAGCAGCCCAAACTACGAGCAGTACTTC	CASSPNYEQYF
TRBV20-1	NA	TRBJ2-1	NA	TGCAGTGCTAGTATGTCAGGGGAGTGGAATGAGCAGTTCTTC	CSASMSGEWNEQFF
TRBV5-1	many	TRBJ1-4	TRBD1	TGCGCCAGCAGCGCCAACTTACAGGGGGCAGGTGAAAAACTGTTTTTT	CASSANLQGAGEKLFF
TRBV4-1	NA	TRBJ2-5	NA	TGCGCCAGCAGCCAACCTAGGGGGACCCAGTACTTC	CASSQPRGTQYF
TRBV11-1	NA	TRBJ2-7	NA	TGTGCCAGCAGCTTAGTAAACTACGAGCAGTACTTC	CASSLVNYEQYF
TRBV6-4	NA	TRBJ1-5	TRBD1	TGTGCCAGCAATACAGGGGATCAGCCCCAGCATTTT	CASNTGDQPQHF
TRBV5-3	NA	TRBJ2-1	TRBD1	TGTGCCAGAAGCTTGCGGCCAGGGGGAAGGGGTGAGCAGTTCTTC	CARSLRPGGRGEQFF
TRBV27	NA	TRBJ1-5	NA	TGTGCCAGCAGTCCTACAGGTATTCAGCCCCAGCATTTT	CASSPTGIQPQHF
TRBV7-2	NA	TRBJ2-1	NA	TGTGCCAGCAGCTTTAGCGGTACCTCCTACAATGAGCAGTTCTTC	CASSFSGTSYNEQFF
TRBV6-1	once	TRBJ2-3	NA	TGTGCCAGCAGTGACCCGGGCACAGATACGCAGTATTTT	CASSDPGTDTQYF
TRBV5-1	NA	TRBJ2-7	TRBD1	TGCGCCAGCAGCCAGACAGGGGACCCCTACGAGCAGTACTTC	CASSQTGDPYEQYF
TRBV18	NA	TRBJ1-1	NA	TGTGCCAGCTCACCAGGAGCCAAGAACACTGAAGCTTTCTTT	CASSPGAKNTEAFF
TRBV6-1	NA	TRBJ1-1	NA	TGTGCCAGCAGTGAGGCCAGGGCGAACACTGAAGCTTTCTTT	CASSEARANTEAFF
TRBV3-1/TRBV3-2	NA	TRBJ2-2	TRBD2	TGTGCCAGCAGCCAAGAAGGCGGGCTAGCGGGACTAGCGAACACCGGGGAGCTGTTTTTT	CASSQEGGLAGLANTGELFF
TRBV18	many	TRBJ1-6	NA	TGTGCCAGCTCACCACAGAGAGATAATTCACCCCTCCACTTT	CASSPQRDNSPLHF
TRBV28	NA	TRBJ2-7	TRBD1	TGTGCCAGCAACCCGGGACAGGGCGTCTACGAGCAGTACTTC	CASNPGQGVYEQYF
TRBV19	once	TRBJ2-1	TRBD2	TGTGCCAGTAGTATAGGGCATCTATGGCCCCCTCGGGAGGGCCTAGACAATGAGCAGTTCTTC	CASSIGHLWPPREGLDNEQFF
TRBV6-5	NA	TRBJ1-1	TRBD1	TGTGCCAGCAGTCGTACCGGGACAGAGGAAGCTTTCTTT	CASSRTGTEEAFF
TRBV5-1	NA	TRBJ2-1	TRBD1	TGCGCCAGCAGCTTGACGTACCCAACAGGGGGACTCAATTTCTTC	CASSLTYPTGGLNFF
TRBV6-5	NA	TRBJ2-7	TRBD1	TGTGCCAGCAGTTTCGACAGGGGGGCTTCCTACGAGCAGTACTTC	CASSFDRGASYEQYF